This T cell receptor beta chain was observed in a study of read filtering for tumor transcriptome and immune sequencing. Study-level information: Transcriptome libraries were built from DNase-treated RNA.

Per germline, CDR1 MNHEY and CDR2 SVGAGI. The CDR3 has 11 amino acids. V was shortened by 5 bases and J by 6 bases, with 7 bases between the two germline ends. The library was built from about 400 ng RNA with molecular barcoded adaptors for alpha/delta and beta/gamma chains. TCRdb recomputed calls from the reads with MiXCR, one row per CDR3 protein. This sample has tens of thousands of distinct CDR3 sequences, with 20% to 25% found just once. This clonotype was recorded many times. This TCR was sampled from a donor at least 40 years old with multiple myeloma. The sequencing input was a population of CD138-negative cells sorted from bone marrow. V gene TRBV6-5 combines with J gene TRBJ1-1; D not certain. CDR3 in amino acids: CASSTGSEAFF. DNA for the CDR3: TGTGCCAGCAGTACGGGCTCTGAAGCTTTCTTT.